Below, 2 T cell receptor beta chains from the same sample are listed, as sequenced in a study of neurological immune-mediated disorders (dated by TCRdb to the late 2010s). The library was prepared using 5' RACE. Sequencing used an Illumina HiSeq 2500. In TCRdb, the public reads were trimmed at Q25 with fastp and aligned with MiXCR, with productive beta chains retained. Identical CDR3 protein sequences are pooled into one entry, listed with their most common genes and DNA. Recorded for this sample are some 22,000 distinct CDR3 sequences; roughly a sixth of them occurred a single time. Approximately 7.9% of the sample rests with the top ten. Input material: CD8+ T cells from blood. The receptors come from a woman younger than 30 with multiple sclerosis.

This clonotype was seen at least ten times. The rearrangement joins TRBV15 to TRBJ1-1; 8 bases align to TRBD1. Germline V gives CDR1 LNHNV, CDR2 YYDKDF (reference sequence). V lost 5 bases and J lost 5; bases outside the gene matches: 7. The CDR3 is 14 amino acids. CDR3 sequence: CATSPTQGATEAFF. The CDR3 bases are TGTGCCACCAGCCCTACTCAGGGGGCTACTGAAGCTTTCTTT.

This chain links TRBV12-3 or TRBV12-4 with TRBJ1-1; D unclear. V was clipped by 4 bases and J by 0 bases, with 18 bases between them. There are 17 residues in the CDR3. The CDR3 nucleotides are TGTGCCAGCAGTTGGGTTTCAGACCTTTCTATGAACACTGAAGCTTTCTTT. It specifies CASSWVSDLSMNTEAFF.